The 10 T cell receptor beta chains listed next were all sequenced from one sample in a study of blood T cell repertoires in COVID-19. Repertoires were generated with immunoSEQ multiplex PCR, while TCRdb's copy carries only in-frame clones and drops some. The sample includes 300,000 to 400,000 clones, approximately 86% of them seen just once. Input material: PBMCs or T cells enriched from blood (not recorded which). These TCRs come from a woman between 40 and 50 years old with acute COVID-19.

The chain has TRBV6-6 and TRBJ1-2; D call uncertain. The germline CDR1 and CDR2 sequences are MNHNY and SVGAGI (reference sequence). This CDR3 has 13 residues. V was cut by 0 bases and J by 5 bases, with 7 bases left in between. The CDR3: CASSYSSTYGYTF. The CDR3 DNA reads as TGTGCCAGCAGTTACTCGTCCACTTATGGCTACACCTTC.

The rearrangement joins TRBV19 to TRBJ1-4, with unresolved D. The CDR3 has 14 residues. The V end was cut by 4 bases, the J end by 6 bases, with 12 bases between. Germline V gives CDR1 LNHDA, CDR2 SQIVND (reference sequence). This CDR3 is CASSRHFFDEKLFF. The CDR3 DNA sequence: TGTGCCAGTAGTAGACATTTCTTCGATGAAAAACTGTTTTTT.

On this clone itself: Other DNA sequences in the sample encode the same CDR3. The CDR3, as DNA: TGTGCCAGCAGTTACAGTCGGGGGAACACTGAAGCTTTCTTT. This gives the protein CASSYSRGNTEAFF. The chain joins TRBV6-5 to TRBJ1-1; D gene uncertain. The CDR3 extends over 14 amino acids. Germline V gene lookup returns CDR1 MNHEY and CDR2 SVGAGI. V was trimmed by 2 bases and J by 1 base, leaving 8 bases between them.

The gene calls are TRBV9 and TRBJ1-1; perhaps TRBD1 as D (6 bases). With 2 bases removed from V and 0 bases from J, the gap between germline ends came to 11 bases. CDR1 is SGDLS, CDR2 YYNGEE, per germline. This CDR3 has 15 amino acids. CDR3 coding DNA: TGTGCCAGCAGCGTCTTCCAGGGGATGAACACTGAAGCTTTCTTT. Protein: CASSVFQGMNTEAFF.

CDR3 in DNA: TGTGCCAGCAGGGGAGGACAGGTTTACAATCAGCCCCAGCATTTT. It yields the protein CASRGGQVYNQPQHF. The chain recombines TRBV2 with TRBJ1-5; the match to TRBD1 covers 7 bases. J gave up 3 bases and V 6 bases, and 8 bases lay outside the gene matches. The CDR3 consists of 15 residues. Germline CDR1 and CDR2: SNHLY and FYNNEI.

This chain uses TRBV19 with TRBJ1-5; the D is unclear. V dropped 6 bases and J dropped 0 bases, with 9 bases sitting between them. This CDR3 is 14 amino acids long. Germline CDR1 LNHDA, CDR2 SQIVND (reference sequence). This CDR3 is CASSGEGSNQPQHF. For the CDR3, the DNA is TGTGCCAGTAGCGGTGAGGGTAGCAATCAGCCCCAGCATTTT. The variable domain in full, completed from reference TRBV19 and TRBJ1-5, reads DGGITQSPKYLFRKEGQNVTLSCEQNLNHDAMYWYRQDPGQGLRLIYYSQIVNDFQKGDIAEGYSVSREKKESFPLTVTSAQKNPTAFYLCASSGEGSNQPQHFGDGTRLSIL.

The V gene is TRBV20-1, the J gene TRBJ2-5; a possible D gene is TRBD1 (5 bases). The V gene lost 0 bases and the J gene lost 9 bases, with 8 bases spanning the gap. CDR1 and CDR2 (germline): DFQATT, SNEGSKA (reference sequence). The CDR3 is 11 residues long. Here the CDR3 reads CSARDLGPQYF. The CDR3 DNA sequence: TGCAGTGCTAGAGATCTGGGGCCCCAGTACTTC.

The CDR3 is CASSPLGLQNSPLHF. CDR3 nucleotide sequence: TGTGCCAGCAGCCCTTTGGGACTGCAGAATTCACCCCTCCACTTT. The rearrangement uses TRBV9 and TRBJ1-6, with D maybe TRBD1 (5 bases). This CDR3 is 15 amino acids long. Trimming cost V 4 bases and J 7 bases, with 15 bases left between them. CDR1 is SGDLS, CDR2 YYNGEE, per germline.

In nucleotides, the CDR3 is TGTGCCAGCAGTTTAGGAAGACTAGCGGGAGGTCGGCAGTTCTTC. The encoded protein is CASSLGRLAGGRQFF. The V and J genes are TRBV27 and TRBJ2-1; TRBD2 agrees at 13 bases. Germline V gene data show CDR1 as MNHEY and CDR2 as SMNVEV (reference sequence). The junction had 7 bases not matched to a gene; V was cut back by 2 bases and J by 12 bases. The CDR3 spans 15 residues.

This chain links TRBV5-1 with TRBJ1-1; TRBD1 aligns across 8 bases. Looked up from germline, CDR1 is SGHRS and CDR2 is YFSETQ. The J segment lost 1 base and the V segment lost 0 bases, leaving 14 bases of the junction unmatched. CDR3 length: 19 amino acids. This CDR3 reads CASSLVGETGARRNTEAFF. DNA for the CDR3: TGCGCCAGCAGCTTGGTGGGCGAGACAGGGGCCCGTAGGAACACTGAAGCTTTCTTT.